This T cell receptor beta chain comes out of a study of graft-versus-host responses after intestinal transplantation. Regarding this clone: Its antigen is undetermined.

Study-level points and caveats: Allografts carried high graft-versus-host to host-versus-graft clonal ratios in patients having graft-donor T cell macrochimerism.

Sequenced by immunoSEQ multiplex PCR; TCRdb stores in-frame clones only, minus some. The sample shows about 38,000 clones, under 85% of them seen only once. The CDR3 covers 13 residues. In germline, CDR1 is KGHSH, CDR2 LQKENI. Trimming pared 6 bases from V and 5 bases from J, leaving 13 bases between. The source of this sequence is a human patient who received an intestinal transplant, so some T cells may come from the graft donor. The material was PBMCs, obtained around 1,000 days after transplant. The chain recombines TRBV18 with TRBJ1-2; D remains ambiguous. As DNA, the CDR3 is TGTGCCAGCTCCATCAGGCAGCAGTATGGCTACACCTTC. Its protein is CASSIRQQYGYTF.